This T cell receptor beta chain was recovered during a study of a mutant IDH1 vaccine in newly diagnosed glioma. At the level of the study: The first vaccination came 4-6 weeks after radiotherapy alone, or with temozolomide cycles. Standard pretreatment was either radiotherapy, temozolomide, or, for most, radiochemotherapy with temozolomide. Broader study findings: Of all patients, 85% to 95% showed vaccine-induced immune responses.

The germline V gene encodes CDR1 SGHTA and CDR2 FQGNSA. The V gene lost 4 bases and the J gene lost 2 bases, with 9 bases spanning the gap. The CDR3 loop spans 14 amino acids. Concerning this clone itself: What it binds is unknown.

The time point denotes: week 35, safety follow-up. Topical imiquimod was applied with each vaccine dose, which held 300 ug of mutant IDH1 20-mer peptide. Patients, over weeks 1, 3, 5, 7, 11, 15, 19 and 23, received a total of eight vaccinations. TCRdb's table, derived via immunoSEQ multiplex PCR, lists solely in-frame clones and lacks some. The table shows roughly 60,000 clones, with 75% to 85% occurring only once. The rearrangement uses TRBV7-2 and TRBJ1-3; possible D gene TRBD1, 5 bases. Sequencing used PBMCs, obtained from a glioma patient whose treatment included an IDH1 peptide vaccine. The receptor was isolated from a man aged 35 to 55 with glioma. The CDR3 DNA is TGTGCCAGCAGCTACCAGGGAACTGGAAACACCATATATTTT. This translates into CASSYQGTGNTIYF.